A single sample gave rise to the 22 T cell receptor beta chains below, sequenced in a study of T-cell memory formation after mild COVID-19. Using its own MiXCR run on the 5' RACE reads, TCRdb lists one record per CDR3 protein. The profile covers fewer than 250,000 distinct CDR3 sequences, with approximately 16% appearing a single time and roughly 2.3% taken by the ten largest. The sequencing input was PBMCs or a T cell subset sorted from them (not recorded which). These receptors originate from an adult woman who had mild COVID-19 (a few samples of this study predate the infection). Cell type and time point are not known.

This clonotype was observed a handful of times. The J gene is TRBJ1-5, the V gene TRBV7-9; 10 bases fit TRBD1. Germline CDR1 is SEHNR and CDR2 is FQNEAQ (reference sequence). The CDR3 is 14 amino acids. V shed 3 bases and J 7 bases; nucleotides not matched to a gene: 3. The DNA for the CDR3 is TGTGCCAGCAGCTTGGGACAGGGGCACCAGCCCCAGCATTTT. This codes for CASSLGQGHQPQHF.

This clonotype was detected a few times. This sequence joins TRBV29-1 and TRBJ1-2, with 10 bases aligning to TRBD1. The trim removed 0 bases at V and 5 bases at J, leaving 0 bases unmatched. The CDR3 loop spans 13 amino acids. Germline V lookup: CDR1 SQVTM, CDR2 ANQGSEA. CDR3 residues: CSVEEGQGYGYTF. The CDR3 DNA reads as TGCAGCGTTGAAGAGGGACAGGGGTATGGCTACACCTTC.

This chain connects TRBV5-5 to TRBJ2-1; D call uncertain. The CDR3 is 14 residues long. The V and J ends lost 1 base and 11 bases respectively, with 16 bases between them. Germline CDR1 and CDR2: SGHKS and YYEKEE (reference sequence). Written as DNA, the CDR3 is TGTGCCAGCAGCTTGCCCGGGCGCGAGGATAAGCAGTTCTTC. It yields the protein CASSLPGREDKQFF.

The genes are TRBV29-1 and TRBJ2-5; the match to TRBD2 covers 8 bases. The junction had 9 bases not matched to a gene; V was cut back by 5 bases and J by 4 bases. CDR1 and CDR2 from the germline V gene are SQVTM and ANQGSEA. The CDR3 contains 14 residues. CDR3 loop: CSVSVGGGVETQYF. CDR3 coding DNA: TGCAGCGTTAGCGTCGGGGGGGGCGTAGAGACCCAGTACTTC.

In DNA, the CDR3 is TGCGCCAGCAGCGTACGGACCGGGACAGCAAACATTCAGTACTTC. It translates to CASSVRTGTANIQYF. This chain links TRBV4-1 with TRBJ2-4; 7 bases align to TRBD1. The CDR3 runs to 15 residues. Germline CDR1 reads MGHRA; CDR2 reads YSYEKL. With V trimmed by 5 bases and J by 6 bases, 10 bases remained unmatched.

This sequence joins TRBV6-5 and TRBJ1-5; tentatively, D is TRBD1 (5 bases). The CDR3 sequence is 15 residues long. Looked up from germline, CDR1 is MNHEY and CDR2 is SVGAGI. V gave up 6 bases and J gave up 0 bases, with 12 bases separating them. The CDR3 region is CASRSDRHSNQPQHF. In nucleotides, the CDR3 is TGTGCCAGCAGGTCCGACAGACATAGCAATCAGCCCCAGCATTTT.

The V gene is TRBV5-1, the J gene TRBJ1-1, with D perhaps TRBD1 (5 bases). Deletions cut 5 bases from V and 6 bases from J, with 14 bases between. From germline, CDR1 is SGHRS and CDR2 YFSETQ. CDR3 length equals 13 residues. The CDR3 sequence: CASSRDPQAEAFF. The CDR3 nucleotides read TGCGCCAGCAGTCGGGACCCCCAGGCTGAAGCTTTCTTT.

The table lists this clonotype with a few counts. The rearrangement uses TRBV12-3 or TRBV12-4 and TRBJ1-2, with D unresolved. Between the trimmed V and J ends, which lost 8 bases and 5 bases, there was a span of 12 bases. The CDR3 runs 12 residues. CDR3 DNA sequence: TGTGCCAGCCTAGAAGTAGGGTATGGCTACACCTTC. Translated: CASLEVGYGYTF.

The sample holds a few counts of this clonotype. The chain joins TRBV12-3 or TRBV12-4 to TRBJ2-2; no reliable D call. The ends were cut back, 3 bases at V and 1 base at J, with 6 bases in the middle. This CDR3 contains 14 residues. Here the CDR3 DNA reads TGTGCCAGCAGTTTCACGGAGAACACCGGGGAGCTGTTTTTT. This codes for CASSFTENTGELFF.

The table lists this clonotype with a few counts. The chain recombines TRBV6-4 with TRBJ2-7; TRBD2 agrees at 8 bases. Germline trimming cut 6 bases from V and 6 bases from J; bases unmatched to any gene: 7. CDR3 length equals 13 residues. Germline CDR1 is MRHNA and CDR2 is SNTAGT. CDR3 sequence reads: CASSPAGGFEQYF. CDR3 bases: TGTGCCAGCAGCCCCGCGGGGGGTTTCGAGCAGTACTTC.

This clonotype appeared a few times. This sequence joins TRBV3-1 and TRBJ1-2, with a weak D call TRBD1 (6 bases). Germline V gene sequence: CDR1 LGHDT, CDR2 YNNKEL (reference sequence). Trimming took 2 bases from V and 2 from J, leaving 12 bases between them. This CDR3 has 15 amino acids. CDR3 loop: CASSQSTGGNYGYTF. CDR3 nucleotides: TGTGCCAGCAGCCAATCGACAGGAGGGAACTATGGCTACACCTTC.

This clonotype appeared many times. The V call is TRBV10-3, the J call TRBJ2-7; 7 bases line up with TRBD1. V lost 3 bases, J lost 0 bases, and 2 bases stayed unmatched. The V gene's germline CDR1 is ENHRY and CDR2 SYGVKD. This CDR3 is built from 14 residues. The CDR3 sequence: CAISEDRDSYEQYF. CDR3 DNA sequence: TGTGCCATCAGTGAAGACAGGGACTCCTACGAGCAGTACTTC.

The CDR3 DNA reads TGTGCCAGCAGCCCTTATGACAGGGTGCCCTACGAGCAGTACTTC. Encoded protein: CASSPYDRVPYEQYF. This chain joins TRBV11-2 and TRBJ2-7; 7 bases match TRBD1. V was clipped by 5 bases and J by 2 bases; unmatched bases: 9. The CDR3 totals 15 residues. Germline V lookup: CDR1 SGHAT, CDR2 FQNNGV.

The rearrangement links TRBV4-1 to TRBJ1-1; maybe TRBD1 (5 bases). The length of the CDR3 is 15 residues. The ends were cut back, 0 bases at V and 4 bases at J, with 12 bases in the middle. In germline, CDR1 is MGHRA, CDR2 YSYEKL. CDR3 loop: CASSQDGALGTEAFF. Written as DNA, the CDR3 is TGCGCCAGCAGCCAAGATGGGGCCTTGGGCACTGAAGCTTTCTTT.

This chain's CDR3 is CASSQGQGIRTEAFF. The CDR3 DNA sequence: TGTGCCAGCAGCCAAGGACAGGGTATTAGGACTGAAGCTTTCTTT. The V gene is TRBV3-1, the J gene TRBJ1-1; 7 positions match TRBD1. The CDR3 has 15 amino acids. In germline, CDR1 is LGHDT, CDR2 YNNKEL (reference sequence). Trimming took 1 base from V and 5 from J; bases not matched to a gene: 7.

A few counts support this clonotype. The chain has TRBV14 and TRBJ2-7; D not certain. The V gene's germline CDR1 is SGHDN and CDR2 FVKESK. V gave up 1 base and J gave up 2 bases, with 3 bases separating them. The CDR3 extends over 12 amino acids. CDR3 protein: CASSQAPYEQYF. The CDR3 nucleotides are TGTGCCAGCAGCCAAGCCCCCTACGAGCAGTACTTC.

This clonotype was detected a few times. V and J are TRBV7-6 and TRBJ1-1; the D is unclear. The ends were cut back, 6 bases at V and 3 bases at J, with 11 bases in the middle. From germline, CDR1 is SGHVS and CDR2 FNYEAQ. This CDR3 is 13 amino acids long. CDR3 coding DNA: TGTGCCAGCAGGAGAGGGCAGGACACTGAAGCTTTCTTT. It codes for CASRRGQDTEAFF.

The chain uses TRBV4-2 and TRBJ2-5; TRBD2 is a possible D gene (6 bases). Germline V gives CDR1 LGHNA, CDR2 YNFKEQ. V shed 3 bases and J shed 2 bases, with 13 bases lying between them. The CDR3 is 15 residues long. CDR3 nucleotides: TGTGCCAGCAGCCACGGGACTTCTAATCAAGAGACCCAGTACTTC. It translates to CASSHGTSNQETQYF.

The chain employs TRBV11-3 and TRBJ2-7; 7 bases are shared with TRBD2. The junction had 10 bases not matched to a gene; V was cut back by 4 bases and J by 4 bases. The germline V gene encodes CDR1 SGHNT and CDR2 YENEEA. This CDR3 has 15 residues. CDR3 sequence (DNA): TGTGCCAGCAGCTCACACCCCGGGGGGTCGTACGAGCAGTACTTC. Translated, it gives CASSSHPGGSYEQYF.

This clonotype was detected only a few times. The chain links TRBV27 to TRBJ2-5; TRBD1 matches at 8 bases. The CDR3 is made up of 15 amino acids. Trimming at V came to 6 bases and at J to 5 bases, leaving 11 bases not matched to a gene. Germline-derived CDR1 and CDR2 are MNHEY and SMNVEV (reference sequence). CDR3 loop: CASRRTQGAFETQYF. In DNA, the CDR3 is TGTGCCAGCAGGCGTACTCAGGGGGCGTTTGAGACCCAGTACTTC.

The rearrangement joins TRBV12-3 or TRBV12-4 to TRBJ1-6, with no clear D. The CDR3 sequence is 14 residues long. The germline V and J ends were trimmed by 2 bases and 8 bases, with 10 bases remaining between them. CDR3 loop: CASSLSSGDSPLHF. The CDR3 DNA reads as TGTGCCAGCAGTTTAAGCAGTGGGGATTCACCCCTCCACTTT.

V gene TRBV6-5 combines with J gene TRBJ2-1; TRBD2 agrees at 13 bases. Germline loops: CDR1 MNHEY, CDR2 SVGAGI. V was pared by 4 bases and J by 4 bases, with 4 bases of the junction left unmatched. The CDR3 is made up of 16 amino acids. CDR3 residues: CASSSRTSGSYNEQFF. CDR3 nucleotides: TGTGCCAGCAGTTCCCGGACTAGCGGGAGTTACAATGAGCAGTTCTTC.